Below are 17 T cell receptor beta chains sequenced from a single sample in a study of T-cell reconstitution after alpha-beta-depleted transplantation in children. Unique molecular identifiers were used in preparing the TCRbeta library. TCRdb reprocessed the PCR reads via MiXCR and lists one record per CDR3 protein. The profile shows about 580,000 distinct CDR3 sequences, about a quarter of them singletons. Sequencing was performed on PBMCs, taken before TCRalphabeta/CD19-depleted stem cell transplant. Source of these receptors: a boy younger than two with Wiskott-Aldrich syndrome, due to receive a stem cell transplant.

About this clonotype itself: A read error may account for a junction end that differs from germline. The chain uses TRBV12-3 or TRBV12-4 and TRBJ1-2; tentatively, D is TRBD1 (5 bases). The CDR3 is made up of 15 amino acids. The CDR3 sequence is CASTRESRVNYGYTF. CDR3 DNA sequence: TGTGCCAGCACCCGAGAGTCCAGGGTCAACTATGGCTACACTTTC.

This clonotype was detected a few times. CDR3 region: CASSEVGQIYEQYF. Written as DNA, the CDR3 is TGTGCCAGCAGTGAAGTAGGCCAGATCTACGAGCAGTACTTC. This chain uses TRBV2 with TRBJ2-7; no reliable D call. This CDR3 spans 14 amino acids. The germline V gene encodes CDR1 SNHLY and CDR2 FYNNEI. The V and J ends lost 1 base and 3 bases respectively, with 10 bases between them.

The chain employs TRBV28 and TRBJ2-5; D tentatively reads TRBD1 or TRBD2 (5 bases each). Trimming left V 4 bases short and J 1 base short, with 16 bases between. Germline V gene sequence: CDR1 MDHEN, CDR2 SYDVKM. The CDR3 loop spans 16 amino acids. The CDR3 spells CASSSGTATLQETQYF. For the CDR3, the DNA is TGTGCCAGCAGTTCGGGGACGGCGACACTCCAAGAGACCCAGTACTTC.

This clonotype was picked up many times. Mismatch with germline at one junction end may stem from a read error. This chain uses TRBV13 with TRBJ2-1; D remains unclear. CDR1 and CDR2 from the germline V gene are PRHDT and FYEKMQ (reference sequence). The CDR3 loop spans 13 amino acids. DNA for the CDR3: TGTGCCAGCAGCTTAAGCTCCTTCAATGAGCAGTTCTTC. It codes for CASSLSSFNEQFF.

The table lists this clonotype with a few counts. The V and J genes are TRBV25-1 and TRBJ1-4, with D maybe TRBD1 (6 bases). Germline CDR1 and CDR2: MGHDK and SYGVNS. Trimming shortened V by 3 bases and J by 5 bases, and 16 bases separated the two germline ends. This CDR3 has 16 amino acids. The CDR3 nucleotides read TGTGCCAGCAGTGAGACGATGACAGGTATAAATGAAAAACTGTTTTTT. Protein: CASSETMTGINEKLFF.

The chain carries TRBV27 and TRBJ1-2, with D unclear. CDR3 size: 14 residues. The germline gives CDR1 MNHEY, CDR2 SMNVEV (reference sequence). The V gene lost 5 bases and the J gene lost 2 bases, with 12 bases spanning the gap. The CDR3 nucleotides read TGTGCCAGCAGTCCGTTACCGACAAACTATGGCTACACCTTC. Its translation is CASSPLPTNYGYTF.

This clonotype showed up just a few times. V gene TRBV7-2 combines with J gene TRBJ1-1, with D possibly matching TRBD1 (6 bases). V dropped 3 bases and J dropped 5 bases, with 16 bases sitting between them. Germline V gives CDR1 SGHTA, CDR2 FQGNSA. CDR3 length: 15 residues. The CDR3 here is CASSLIAGTLTEAFF. The CDR3 DNA reads as TGTGCCAGCAGCTTGATCGCGGGGACATTGACTGAAGCTTTCTTT. Filled out from reference TRBV7-2 and TRBJ1-1, the complete variable domain reads GAGVSQSPSNKVTEKGKDVELRCDPISGHTALYWYRQSLGQGLEFLIYFQGNSAPDKSGLPSDRFSAERTGGSVSTLTIQRTQQEDSAVYLCASSLIAGTLTEAFFGQGTRLTVV.

The DNA of the CDR3 is TGTGCCAGCAGTTCCCACGGGACTAGCGGGAGGGGAACAGATACGCAGTATTTT. Protein product: CASSSHGTSGRGTDTQYF. The genes are TRBV12-3 or TRBV12-4 and TRBJ2-3; 16 bases are a match to TRBD2. The V gene end was trimmed by 4 bases and the J gene end by 3 bases; junction bases not matched to a gene: 7. This CDR3 comprises 18 residues.

The chain recombines TRBV4-1 with TRBJ2-7; 8 bases fit TRBD2. Germline assignment: CDR1 MGHRA and CDR2 YSYEKL. This CDR3 is built from 19 residues. V lost 0 bases, J lost 5 bases, and 18 bases stayed unmatched. The chain's CDR3 is CASSQDFPRAGASFDEQYF. The CDR3 DNA is TGCGCCAGCAGCCAAGATTTCCCCAGAGCGGGAGCTTCGTTTGACGAGCAGTACTTC.

The CDR3 loop reads CASSLIVSGANVLTF. CDR3 bases: TGTGCCAGCAGCTTAATAGTCTCTGGGGCCAACGTCCTGACTTTC. This chain joins TRBV7-9 and TRBJ2-6; D call uncertain. The CDR3 is made up of 15 amino acids. Germline values: CDR1 SEHNR, CDR2 FQNEAQ (reference sequence). Trimming shortened V by 2 bases and J by 0 bases, and 5 bases separated the two germline ends.

This sequence joins TRBV20-1 and TRBJ1-1; D is undetermined. The CDR3 sequence is 14 residues long. V lost 3 bases and J lost 0, with 11 bases in between. Germline V CDR1 and CDR2: DFQATT, SNEGSKA (reference sequence). The chain's CDR3 is CSASSANLNTEAFF. CDR3 DNA sequence: TGCAGTGCTAGTTCCGCGAACCTGAACACTGAAGCTTTCTTT.

For the CDR3, the DNA is TGTGCCAGCAGTGAACTCCTCACAGATACGCAGTATTTT. This codes for CASSELLTDTQYF. V usage is TRBV6-1 and J usage is TRBJ2-3; D uncertain. The germline V gene has CDR1 MNHNS and CDR2 SASEGT. The CDR3 is made up of 13 amino acids. V gave up 2 bases and J gave up 2 bases, with 5 bases separating them.

This chain uses TRBV11-2 with TRBJ2-5, with 8 nucleotides matching TRBD2. V dropped 4 bases and J dropped 1; count of bases not matched to a gene: 5. Germline lookup yields CDR1 SGHAT and CDR2 FQNNGV. The CDR3 extends over 15 amino acids. The CDR3 is CASSSRTSSQETQYF. CDR3 in DNA: TGTGCCAGCAGCTCCCGGACTAGCAGCCAAGAGACCCAGTACTTC. Supplemented by reference TRBV11-2 and TRBJ2-5, the full variable domain reads EAGVAQSPRYKIIEKRQSVAFWCNPISGHATLYWYQQILGQGPKLLIQFQNNGVVDDSQLPKDRFSAERLKGVDSTLKIQPAKLEDSAVYLCASSSRTSSQETQYFGPGTRLLVL.

This clonotype was seen a handful of times. The chain employs TRBV7-9 and TRBJ2-1, with D unclear. The V end was cut by 5 bases, the J end by 6 bases, with 11 bases between. Germline V gives CDR1 SEHNR, CDR2 FQNEAQ (reference sequence). The CDR3 sequence is 13 residues long. Here the CDR3 reads CASSPHSANEQFF. The CDR3 coding sequence is TGTGCCAGCAGCCCCCACTCGGCCAATGAGCAGTTCTTC.

The chain uses TRBV28 and TRBJ1-5; 11 positions agree with TRBD1. CDR3 length equals 16 residues. Trimming removed 5 bases from V and 2 bases from J; junction bases left unmatched: 5. The germline gives CDR1 MDHEN, CDR2 SYDVKM. CDR3 loop: CASSLDRGLGNQPQHF. DNA for the CDR3: TGTGCCAGCAGTCTGGACAGGGGGCTCGGCAATCAGCCCCAGCATTTT.

V and J are TRBV5-1 and TRBJ2-2, with 8 bases that match TRBD1. The CDR3 runs 15 residues. The germline CDR1 and CDR2 sequences are SGHRS and YFSETQ. V lost 2 bases, J lost 2 bases, and 2 bases stayed unmatched. The CDR3 loop is CASSFSGGNTGELFF. CDR3 DNA: TGCGCCAGCAGCTTCTCAGGGGGCAACACCGGGGAGCTGTTTTTT.

This clonotype was recorded a few times. The chain combines TRBV11-2 with TRBJ2-3; D may be TRBD2 (6 bases). The CDR3 has 15 amino acids. The germline CDR1 and CDR2 sequences are SGHAT and FQNNGV. The V end lost 0 bases, the J end lost 2 bases, and 9 bases lay between the germline ends. The CDR3 DNA is TGTGCCAGCAGCTTAGATCCGGGAGTCACAGATACGCAGTATTTT. The encoded protein is CASSLDPGVTDTQYF.